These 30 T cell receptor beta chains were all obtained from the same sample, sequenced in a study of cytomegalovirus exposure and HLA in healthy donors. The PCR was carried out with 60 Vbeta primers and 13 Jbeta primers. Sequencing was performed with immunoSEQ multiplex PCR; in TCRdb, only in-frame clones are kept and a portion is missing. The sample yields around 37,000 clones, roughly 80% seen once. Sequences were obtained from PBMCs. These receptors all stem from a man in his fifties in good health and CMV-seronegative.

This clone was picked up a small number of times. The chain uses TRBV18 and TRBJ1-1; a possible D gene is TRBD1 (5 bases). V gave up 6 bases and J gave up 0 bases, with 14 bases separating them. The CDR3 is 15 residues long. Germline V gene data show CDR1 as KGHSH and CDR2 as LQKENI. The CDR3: CASSTGQAMNTEAFF. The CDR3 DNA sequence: TGTGCCAGCTCCACTGGACAAGCCATGAACACTGAAGCTTTCTTT.

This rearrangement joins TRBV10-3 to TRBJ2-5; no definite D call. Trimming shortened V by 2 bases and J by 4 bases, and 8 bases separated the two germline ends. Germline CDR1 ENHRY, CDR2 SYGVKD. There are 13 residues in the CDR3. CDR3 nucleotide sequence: TGTGCCATCAGTGAGAGTAGCCCAGAGACCCAGTACTTC. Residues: CAISESSPETQYF.

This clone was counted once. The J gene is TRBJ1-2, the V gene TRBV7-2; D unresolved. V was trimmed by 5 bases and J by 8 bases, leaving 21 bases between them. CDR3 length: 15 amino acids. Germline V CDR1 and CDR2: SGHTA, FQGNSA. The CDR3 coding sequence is TGTGCCAGCAGCCCGGACCCCCGCCGAGGCGGGGGCTACACCTTC. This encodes CASSPDPRRGGGYTF.

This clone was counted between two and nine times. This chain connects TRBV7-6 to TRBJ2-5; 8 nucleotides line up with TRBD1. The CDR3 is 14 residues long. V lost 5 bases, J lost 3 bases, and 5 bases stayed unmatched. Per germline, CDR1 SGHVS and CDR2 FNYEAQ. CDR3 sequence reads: CASSRDRLEETQYF. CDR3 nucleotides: TGTGCCAGCAGCCGGGACAGGTTAGAAGAGACCCAGTACTTC.

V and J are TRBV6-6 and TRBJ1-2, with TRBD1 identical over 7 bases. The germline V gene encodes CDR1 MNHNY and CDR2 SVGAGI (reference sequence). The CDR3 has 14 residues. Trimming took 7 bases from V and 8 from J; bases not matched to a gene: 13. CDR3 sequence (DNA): TGTGCCAGCATTCCCGACAGGGTGTGGCGAGGCTACACCTTC. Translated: CASIPDRVWRGYTF.

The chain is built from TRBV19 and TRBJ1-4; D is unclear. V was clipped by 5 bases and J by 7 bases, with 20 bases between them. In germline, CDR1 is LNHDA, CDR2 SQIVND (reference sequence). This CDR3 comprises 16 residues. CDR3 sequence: CASSPPFRRRVEKLFF. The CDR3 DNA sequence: TGTGCCAGTAGTCCCCCATTTCGCAGGCGGGTTGAAAAACTGTTTTTT.

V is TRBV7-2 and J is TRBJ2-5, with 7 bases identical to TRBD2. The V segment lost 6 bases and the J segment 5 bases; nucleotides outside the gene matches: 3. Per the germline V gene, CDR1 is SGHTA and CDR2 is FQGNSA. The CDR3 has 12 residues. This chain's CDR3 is CASRPGGETQYF. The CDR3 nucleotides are TGTGCCAGCAGGCCCGGGGGGGAGACCCAGTACTTC.

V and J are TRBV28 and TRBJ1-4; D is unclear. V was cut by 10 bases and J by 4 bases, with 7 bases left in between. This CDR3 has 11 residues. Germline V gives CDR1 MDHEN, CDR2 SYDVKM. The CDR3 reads CATHNNEKLFF. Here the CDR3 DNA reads TGTGCCACACACAATAATGAAAAACTGTTTTTT.

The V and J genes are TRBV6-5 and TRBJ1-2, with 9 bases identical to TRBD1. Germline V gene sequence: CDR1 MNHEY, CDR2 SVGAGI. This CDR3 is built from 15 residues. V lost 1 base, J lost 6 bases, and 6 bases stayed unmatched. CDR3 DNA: TGTGCCAGCAGTTACTTACAGGGGGCGTATAATGGCTACACCTTC. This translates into CASSYLQGAYNGYTF.

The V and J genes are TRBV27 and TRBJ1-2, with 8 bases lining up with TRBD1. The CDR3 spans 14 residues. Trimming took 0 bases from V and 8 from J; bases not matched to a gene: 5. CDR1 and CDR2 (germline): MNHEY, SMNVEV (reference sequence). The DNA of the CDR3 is TGTGCCAGCAGTTTATCGAAGACAGGGGAGGGCTACACCTTC. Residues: CASSLSKTGEGYTF.

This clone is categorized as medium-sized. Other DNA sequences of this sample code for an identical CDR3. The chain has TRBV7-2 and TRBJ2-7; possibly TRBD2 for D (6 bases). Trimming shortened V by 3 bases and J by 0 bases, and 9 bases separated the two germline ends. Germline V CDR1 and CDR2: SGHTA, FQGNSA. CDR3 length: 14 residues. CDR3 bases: TGTGCCAGCAGCTTGGGACTTAGCTCCTACGAGCAGTACTTC. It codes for CASSLGLSSYEQYF.

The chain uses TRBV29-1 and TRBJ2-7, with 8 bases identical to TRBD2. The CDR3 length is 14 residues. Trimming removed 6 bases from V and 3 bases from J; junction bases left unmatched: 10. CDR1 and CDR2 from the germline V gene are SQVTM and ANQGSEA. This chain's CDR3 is CSVRGGTRDYEQYF. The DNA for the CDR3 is TGCAGCGTGCGCGGGGGGACACGAGACTACGAGCAGTACTTC.

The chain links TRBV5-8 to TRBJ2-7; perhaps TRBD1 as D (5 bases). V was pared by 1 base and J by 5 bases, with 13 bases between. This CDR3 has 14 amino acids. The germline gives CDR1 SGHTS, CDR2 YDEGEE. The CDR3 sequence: CASSLTPGINEQYF. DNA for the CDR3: TGTGCCAGCAGCTTGACCCCAGGGATAAACGAGCAGTACTTC.

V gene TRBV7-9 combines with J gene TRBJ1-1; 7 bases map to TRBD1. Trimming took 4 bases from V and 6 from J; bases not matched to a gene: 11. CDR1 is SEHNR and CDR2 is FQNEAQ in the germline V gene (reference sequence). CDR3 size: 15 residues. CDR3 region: CASSSDRFGFAEAFF. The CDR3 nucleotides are TGTGCCAGCAGCTCGGACAGGTTCGGGTTCGCTGAAGCTTTCTTT.

CDR3 protein: CASSVERWTEAFF. The CDR3 DNA reads TGTGCCAGCAGCGTAGAGAGGTGGACTGAAGCTTTCTTT. The chain combines TRBV9 with TRBJ1-1; D uncertain. V lost 0 bases and J 5 bases, leaving 8 bases between the germline ends. Germline loops: CDR1 SGDLS, CDR2 YYNGEE. This CDR3 region has 13 residues. Combining the CDR3 with reference TRBV9 and TRBJ1-1 gives the whole variable domain DSGVTQTPKHLITATGQRVTLRCSPRSGDLSVYWYQQSLDQGLQFLIQYYNGEERAKGNILERFSAQQFPDLHSELNLSSLELGDSALYFCASSVERWTEAFFGQGTRLTVV.

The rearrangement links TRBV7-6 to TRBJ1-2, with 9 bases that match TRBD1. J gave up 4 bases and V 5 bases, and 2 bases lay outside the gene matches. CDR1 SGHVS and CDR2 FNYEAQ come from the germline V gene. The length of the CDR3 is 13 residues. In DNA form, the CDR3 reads TGTGCCAGCAGCCCGGGACAGGGCTATGGCTACACCTTC. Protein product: CASSPGQGYGYTF.

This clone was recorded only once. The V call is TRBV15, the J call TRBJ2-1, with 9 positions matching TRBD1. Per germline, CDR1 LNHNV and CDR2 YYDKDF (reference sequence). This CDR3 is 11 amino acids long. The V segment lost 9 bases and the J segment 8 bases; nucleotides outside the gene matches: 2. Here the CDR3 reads CATGQGYEQFF. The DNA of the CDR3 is TGTGCCACTGGACAGGGGTATGAGCAGTTCTTC.

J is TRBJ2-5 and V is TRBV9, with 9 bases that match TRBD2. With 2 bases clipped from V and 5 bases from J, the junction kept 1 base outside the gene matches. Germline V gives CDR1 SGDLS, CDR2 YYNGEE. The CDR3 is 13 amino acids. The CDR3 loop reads CASSVAGGETQYF. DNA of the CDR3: TGTGCCAGCAGCGTTGCGGGGGGGGAGACCCAGTACTTC.

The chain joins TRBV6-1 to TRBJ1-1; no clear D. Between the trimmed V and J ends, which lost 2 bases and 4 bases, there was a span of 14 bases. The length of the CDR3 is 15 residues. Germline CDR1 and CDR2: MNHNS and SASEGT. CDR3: CASSELRGGGTEAFF. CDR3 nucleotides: TGTGCCAGCAGTGAATTACGGGGTGGAGGCACTGAAGCTTTCTTT.

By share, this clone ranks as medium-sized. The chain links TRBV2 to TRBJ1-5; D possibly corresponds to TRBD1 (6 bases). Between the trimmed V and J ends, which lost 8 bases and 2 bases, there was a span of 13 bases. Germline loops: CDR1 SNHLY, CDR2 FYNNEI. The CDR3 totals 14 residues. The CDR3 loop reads CASGRGAGNQPQHF. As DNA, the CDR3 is TGTGCCAGCGGGCGGGGGGCTGGCAATCAGCCCCAGCATTTT.

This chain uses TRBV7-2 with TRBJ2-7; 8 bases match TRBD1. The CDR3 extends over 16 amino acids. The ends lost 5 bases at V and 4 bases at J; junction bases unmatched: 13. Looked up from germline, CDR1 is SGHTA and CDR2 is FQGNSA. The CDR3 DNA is TGTGCCAGCAGCACCGGACAGGGAAGAATAACTTACGAGCAGTACTTC. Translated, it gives CASSTGQGRITYEQYF.

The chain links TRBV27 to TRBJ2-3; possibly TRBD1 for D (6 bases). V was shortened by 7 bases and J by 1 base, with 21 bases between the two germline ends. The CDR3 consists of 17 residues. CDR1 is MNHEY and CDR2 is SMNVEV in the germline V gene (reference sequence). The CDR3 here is CASTPMTGQKRTDTQYF. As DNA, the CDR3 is TGTGCCAGCACCCCCATGACTGGACAGAAACGCACAGATACGCAGTATTTT.

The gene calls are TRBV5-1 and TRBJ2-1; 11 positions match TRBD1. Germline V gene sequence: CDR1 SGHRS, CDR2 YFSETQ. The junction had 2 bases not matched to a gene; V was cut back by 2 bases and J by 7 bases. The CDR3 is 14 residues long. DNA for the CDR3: TGCGCCAGCAGCTTAGGGACAGGGGGGAATGAGCAGTTCTTC. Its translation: CASSLGTGGNEQFF. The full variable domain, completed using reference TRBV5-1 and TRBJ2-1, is KAGVTQTPRYLIKTRGQQVTLSCSPISGHRSVSWYQQTPGQGLQFLFEYFSETQRNKGNFPGRFSGRQFSNSRSEMNVSTLELGDSALYLCASSLGTGGNEQFFGPGTRLTVL.

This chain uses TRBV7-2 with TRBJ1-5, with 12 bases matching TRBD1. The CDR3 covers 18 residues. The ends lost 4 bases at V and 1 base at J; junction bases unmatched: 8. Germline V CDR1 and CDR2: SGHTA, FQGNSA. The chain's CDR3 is CASSSGTGGFWSNQPQHF. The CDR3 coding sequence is TGTGCCAGCAGCTCCGGGACAGGGGGCTTCTGGAGCAATCAGCCCCAGCATTTT.

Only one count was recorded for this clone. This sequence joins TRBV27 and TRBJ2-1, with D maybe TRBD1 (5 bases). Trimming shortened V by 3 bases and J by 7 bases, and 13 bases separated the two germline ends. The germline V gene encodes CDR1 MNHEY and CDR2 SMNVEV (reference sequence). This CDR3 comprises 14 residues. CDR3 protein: CASSLQGARNEQFF. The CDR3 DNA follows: TGTGCCAGCAGTTTGCAGGGTGCGAGGAATGAGCAGTTCTTC.

The CDR3 is CATSLDSNTEAFF. The CDR3 DNA follows: TGTGCCACCTCCCTTGACAGTAACACTGAAGCTTTCTTT. The chain recombines TRBV6-5 with TRBJ1-1, with D tentatively TRBD1 (5 bases). Germline CDR1 MNHEY, CDR2 SVGAGI. The CDR3 totals 13 residues. Trimming removed 10 bases at V and 2 bases at J, with 14 bases between.

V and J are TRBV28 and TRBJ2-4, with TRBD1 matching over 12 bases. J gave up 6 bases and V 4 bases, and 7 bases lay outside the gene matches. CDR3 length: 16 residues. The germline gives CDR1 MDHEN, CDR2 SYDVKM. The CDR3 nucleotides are TGTGCCAGCAGTTCCGCCGGGACAGGGGGCCCAAACATTCAGTACTTC. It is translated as CASSSAGTGGPNIQYF.

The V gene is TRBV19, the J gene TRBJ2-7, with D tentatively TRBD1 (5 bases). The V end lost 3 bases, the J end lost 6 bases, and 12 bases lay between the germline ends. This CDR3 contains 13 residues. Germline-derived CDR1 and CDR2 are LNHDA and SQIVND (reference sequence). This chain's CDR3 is CASSIGRVSEQYF. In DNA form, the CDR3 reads TGTGCCAGTAGTATCGGCAGGGTAAGCGAGCAGTACTTC.

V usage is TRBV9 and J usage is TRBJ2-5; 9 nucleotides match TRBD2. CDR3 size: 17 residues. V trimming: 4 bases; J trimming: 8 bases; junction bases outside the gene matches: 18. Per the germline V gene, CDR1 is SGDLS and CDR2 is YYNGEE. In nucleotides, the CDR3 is TGTGCCAGCAGCCCAGGATGGGGGACTAGCCCTGCTAACACCCAGTACTTC. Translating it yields CASSPGWGTSPANTQYF.

The CDR3 is CASSKSQGFYEQYF. In nucleotides, the CDR3 is TGTGCCAGCAGCAAATCTCAGGGGTTCTACGAGCAGTACTTC. V and J are TRBV21-1 and TRBJ2-7; the table gives TRBD1 as D, unverified against the DNA. TRBV21-1 is reported as a pseudogene. CDR3 length: 14 amino acids.